This record covers a single T cell receptor beta chain. 60 Vbeta and 13 Jbeta primers were used in PCR. Only in-frame clones appear in the TCRdb table, and some are missing; sequencing was by immunoSEQ multiplex PCR. The sample holds 200,000 or so clones, about 78% seen once. The data were taken from a study of cytomegalovirus exposure and HLA in healthy donors. Sequencing was carried out using PBMCs. This TCR was recovered from a male donor in good health and CMV-seronegative.

The CDR3 spells CASSNSNEQFF. DNA of the CDR3: TGCGCCAGCAGCAACTCCAATGAGCAGTTCTTC. The chain employs TRBV10-2 and TRBJ2-1; D is unclear. The CDR3 has 11 amino acids. Trimming removed 6 bases from V and 6 bases from J, with 6 bases in between. The germline V gene has CDR1 WSHSY and CDR2 SAAADI.